This T cell receptor beta chain is from a study of chemoradiotherapy in HPV16-positive cancers. Overall study findings and caveats: Candidate HPV-specific clones and E7-related TCR motifs grew in tumor during treatment. Only a couple of HPV16-positive patients supplied the functional HPV-specificity definition.

The germline V gene encodes CDR1 MDHEN and CDR2 SYDVKM. With 2 bases removed from V and 1 base from J, the gap between germline ends came to 6 bases. This CDR3 comprises 14 residues. Only in-frame clones appear in the TCRdb table, and some are missing; sequencing was by immunoSEQ multiplex PCR. The sample holds under 7,000 clones, 80% seen once. Over chemoradiotherapy, repertoires were sampled more than once. This clone was seen only a few times. Its antigen remains unknown. The sample here was taken from a patient who underwent chemoradiotherapy. The gene calls are TRBV28 and TRBJ1-3; D ambiguous. This receptor was obtained from a human donor with HPV-associated anogenital cancer. The CDR3 nucleotides read TGTGCCAGCAGTTTAAGGATGTCTGGAAACACCATATATTTT. This translates into CASSLRMSGNTIYF.